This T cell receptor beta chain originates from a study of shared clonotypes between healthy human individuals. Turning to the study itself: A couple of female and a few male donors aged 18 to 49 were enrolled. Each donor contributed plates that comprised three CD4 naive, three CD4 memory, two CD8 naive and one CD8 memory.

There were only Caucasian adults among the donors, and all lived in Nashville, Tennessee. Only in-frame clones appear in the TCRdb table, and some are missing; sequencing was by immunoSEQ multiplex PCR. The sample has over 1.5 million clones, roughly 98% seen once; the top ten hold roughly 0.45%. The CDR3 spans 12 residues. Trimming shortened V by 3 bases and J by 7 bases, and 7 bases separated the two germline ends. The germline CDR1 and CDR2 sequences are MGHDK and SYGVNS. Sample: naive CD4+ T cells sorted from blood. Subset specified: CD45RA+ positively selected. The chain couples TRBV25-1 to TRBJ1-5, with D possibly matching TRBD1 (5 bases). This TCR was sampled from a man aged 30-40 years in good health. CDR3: CASSEGPQPQHF. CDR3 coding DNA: TGTGCCAGCAGTGAGGGACCACAGCCCCAGCATTTT. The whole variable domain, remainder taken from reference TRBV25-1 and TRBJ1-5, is EADIYQTPRYLVIGTGKKITLECSQTMGHDKMYWYQQDPGMELHLIHYSYGVNSTEKGDLSSESTVSRIRTEHFPLTLESARPSHTSQYLCASSEGPQPQHFGDGTRLSIL.